These 4 T cell receptor beta chains were sequenced from one sample in a study of blood T cell repertoires in COVID-19 (dated by TCRdb to 2018 to 2020). Preparation of the library involved the immunoSEQ multiplex PCR assay. TCRdb mirrors the immuneACCESS table, restricted to in-frame sequences. Some clones are absent from its copies; in checked studies, under half trace to an unresolved V gene, and the reason for the others is unknown. Here the sample has about 220,000 clones; 80% to 90% occur a single time. Approximately 3.4% of the sample belongs to the ten largest clones. Sequencing used PBMCs or T cells enriched from blood (not recorded which). The receptor set was obtained from a young woman in a cohort exposed to, infected with or recovered from COVID-19 (not recorded which).

The rearrangement joins TRBV19 to TRBJ2-7; no firm D call. This CDR3 is built from 13 residues. V was cut by 5 bases and J by 1 base, with 9 bases left in between. CDR1 is LNHDA, CDR2 SQIVND, per germline (reference sequence). CDR3 protein: CASSPTASYEQYF. The CDR3 nucleotides are TGTGCCAGTAGTCCGACTGCATCCTACGAGCAGTACTTC.

The chain is built from TRBV11-2 and TRBJ2-2, with TRBD1 matching over 10 bases. The CDR3 has 19 residues. The V gene's germline CDR1 is SGHAT and CDR2 FQNNGV. The trim removed 7 bases at V and 4 bases at J, leaving 18 bases unmatched. CDR3 sequence: CASILPVGRDRGLTGELFF. The CDR3 DNA follows: TGTGCCAGCATCCTTCCGGTGGGTCGCGACAGGGGGCTCACCGGGGAGCTGTTTTTT.

The V gene is TRBV2, the J gene TRBJ2-3, with TRBD1 matching over 8 bases. Germline values: CDR1 SNHLY, CDR2 FYNNEI. Trimming cost V 6 bases and J 3 bases; bases outside gene matches: 8. The length of the CDR3 is 15 residues. CDR3 DNA sequence: TGTGCCAGCAGCCTTCAGGGGGCTGGGACAGATACGCAGTATTTT. Translated, it gives CASSLQGAGTDTQYF.

V gene TRBV5-5 combines with J gene TRBJ2-3; D is uncertain. Germline CDR1 SGHKS, CDR2 YYEKEE (reference sequence). The V and J ends lost 10 bases and 0 bases respectively, with 15 bases between them. CDR3 length: 14 residues. For the CDR3, the DNA is TGTGCCGGAAGATATGGAGAAAGCACAGATACGCAGTATTTT. Its translation is CAGRYGESTDTQYF.